The 16 T cell receptor beta chains given below trace back to one sample, sequenced in a study of cytomegalovirus exposure and HLA in healthy donors. With 60 Vbeta and 13 Jbeta primers, the PCR was carried out. Measured with immunoSEQ multiplex PCR; TCRdb has only the in-frame clones, and not every one. The table has about 140,000 clones, roughly 66% seen once. Specimen: PBMCs. The receptors stem from a woman in her fifties or sixties in good health and CMV-seronegative.

V and J are TRBV7-2 and TRBJ2-3; the D gene is possibly TRBD1 (6 bases). The V and J ends lost 2 bases and 4 bases respectively, with 16 bases between them. This CDR3 comprises 16 residues. Germline CDR1 SGHTA, CDR2 FQGNSA. Here the CDR3 reads CASSLRSQGLADTQYF. Written as DNA, the CDR3 is TGTGCCAGCAGCTTAAGATCACAGGGTTTGGCAGATACGCAGTATTTT.

This clone was detected only a few times. This rearrangement joins TRBV29-1 to TRBJ1-1, with D perhaps TRBD1 (6 bases). The CDR3 is 16 amino acids. Per the germline V gene, CDR1 is SQVTM and CDR2 is ANQGSEA. Trimming removed 1 base from V and 4 bases from J, with 19 bases in between. The DNA for the CDR3 is TGCAGCGTTGAAGCTTTAGCAGGGGCCCCGGGCACTGAAGCTTTCTTT. This codes for CSVEALAGAPGTEAFF.

The J gene is TRBJ2-5, the V gene TRBV5-4; possible D gene TRBD1, 6 bases. CDR3 length: 14 residues. V lost 5 bases, J lost 3 bases, and 14 bases lay in between. In germline, CDR1 is SGHNT, CDR2 YYREEE (reference sequence). CDR3 bases: TGTGCCAGCAGGAAAAACAGGGACGAAGAGACCCAGTACTTC. It translates to CASRKNRDEETQYF.

This clone was detected only a few times. The V gene is TRBV6-4, the J gene TRBJ2-1; a possible D gene is TRBD1 (6 bases). There are 13 residues in the CDR3. Germline CDR1 is MRHNA and CDR2 is SNTAGT. Trimming pared 0 bases from V and 7 bases from J, leaving 7 bases between. CDR3 nucleotides: TGTGCCAGCAGTGACTCGAGGGGGAATGAGCAGTTCTTC. It translates to CASSDSRGNEQFF.

This chain joins TRBV7-9 and TRBJ2-1; D is possibly TRBD1 (6 bases). Trimming stripped 5 bases from V and 0 bases from J, with 11 bases between. The germline CDR1 and CDR2 sequences are SEHNR and FQNEAQ (reference sequence). The CDR3 has 15 residues. CDR3 in amino acids: CASSPRGNSYNEQFF. The CDR3 bases are TGTGCCAGCAGCCCCAGGGGTAACTCCTACAATGAGCAGTTCTTC.

This clone was recorded once. The germline gene is not matched at one end of the junction; a read error may be the cause. The identical CDR3 is also encoded by other nucleotide sequences in the sample. The genes are TRBV5-1 and TRBJ1-1; the D gene is possibly TRBD1 (6 bases). The CDR3 has 16 residues. The germline V gene has CDR1 SGHRS and CDR2 YFSETQ. Written as DNA, the CDR3 is TGCGCCAGCAGCGCAGGGGTGGGTGTGGTAAACACTGAAGCTTTCTTC. This encodes CASSAGVGVVNTEAFF.

The rearrangement links TRBV4-2 to TRBJ2-3, with D perhaps matching TRBD1 (6 bases). The CDR3 loop spans 16 amino acids. Looked up from germline, CDR1 is LGHNA and CDR2 is YNFKEQ. V lost 4 bases and J lost 0, with 14 bases in between. DNA of the CDR3: TGTGCCAGCAGCCTAACGACAGGAACTAGCACAGATACGCAGTATTTT. Its protein product is CASSLTTGTSTDTQYF.

V and J are TRBV28 and TRBJ2-2, with 8 bases aligning to TRBD1. With 5 bases clipped from V and 5 bases from J, the junction kept 10 bases outside the gene matches. From germline, CDR1 is MDHEN and CDR2 SYDVKM. The CDR3 length is 16 residues. DNA of the CDR3: TGTGCCAGCAGTGCTACAGGGACAGGAAGAACCGGGGAGCTGTTTTTT. Protein sequence: CASSATGTGRTGELFF.

The chain employs TRBV7-2 and TRBJ2-7; 9 bases align to TRBD1. V lost 8 bases, J lost 4 bases, and 6 bases stayed unmatched. Germline V gives CDR1 SGHTA, CDR2 FQGNSA. The CDR3 totals 13 residues. CDR3 DNA sequence: TGTGCCAGCGGGTTGACAGGGGGGTACGAGCAGTACTTC. This gives the protein CASGLTGGYEQYF.

Points on this clone: Germline and junction disagree at one end, which may indicate a read error. At the DNA level, this CDR3 is encoded by other sequences in the same sample as well. The chain employs TRBV11-2 and TRBJ2-3; D perhaps matches TRBD2 (6 bases). This CDR3 is built from 12 residues. Germline CDR1 is SGHAT and CDR2 is FQNNGV. The CDR3 DNA sequence: TGTGCCAGCAGCTTAGTCGGGGGTACGCAATATTTT. Translated: CASSLVGGTQYF.

This clone was picked up a small number of times. The rearrangement links TRBV5-5 to TRBJ1-6; a weak D match, TRBD1 (6 bases). The V gene lost 2 bases and the J gene lost 5 bases, with 11 bases spanning the gap. The CDR3 length is 15 residues. Per germline, CDR1 SGHKS and CDR2 YYEKEE (reference sequence). The chain's CDR3 is CASSLLGQHNSPLHF. The DNA of the CDR3 is TGTGCCAGCAGCTTACTAGGACAGCATAATTCACCCCTCCACTTT.

This clone appeared once. The chain recombines TRBV5-6 with TRBJ2-3; D might be TRBD2 (6 bases). The V gene's germline CDR1 is SGHDT and CDR2 YYEEEE. The CDR3 is 15 amino acids. The germline V and J ends were trimmed by 2 bases and 0 bases, with 10 bases remaining between them. CDR3 region: CASSFALASTDTQYF. As DNA, the CDR3 is TGTGCCAGCAGCTTCGCACTAGCTAGCACAGATACGCAGTATTTT.

This sequence joins TRBV5-1 and TRBJ1-6; D gene uncertain. Germline loops: CDR1 SGHRS, CDR2 YFSETQ. The CDR3 sequence is 14 residues long. V lost 0 bases and J lost 7, with 8 bases in between. The CDR3 protein is CASSLALTNSPLHF. The CDR3 coding sequence is TGCGCCAGCAGCTTGGCCCTTACAAATTCACCCCTCCACTTT.

This chain connects TRBV6-1 to TRBJ2-3, with 8 bases that match TRBD2. The germline V gene has CDR1 MNHNS and CDR2 SASEGT. This CDR3 region has 15 residues. V gave up 3 bases and J gave up 2 bases; unmatched junction bases: 4. CDR3 amino acids: CASSETLAVTDTQYF. The DNA of the CDR3 is TGTGCCAGCAGTGAGACACTAGCGGTCACAGATACGCAGTATTTT.

The rearrangement uses TRBV2 and TRBJ1-4; D remains unclear. With 8 bases removed from V and 8 bases from J, the gap between germline ends came to 18 bases. The CDR3 runs 14 residues. Germline V gene sequence: CDR1 SNHLY, CDR2 FYNNEI. The DNA for the CDR3 is TGTGCCAGCCAAGGTAGCAGCGATAAGGAAAAACTGTTTTTT. Translating it yields CASQGSSDKEKLFF.

This clone occurred a few times. The J gene is TRBJ1-1, the V gene TRBV6-1; TRBD1 matches at 7 bases. Germline-derived CDR1 and CDR2 are MNHNS and SASEGT. The CDR3 length is 13 residues. V lost 4 bases, J lost 10 bases, and 9 bases stayed unmatched. The CDR3 bases are TGTGCCAGCAGTGGGACAGGAACGGCCCCAGCTTTCTTT. This encodes CASSGTGTAPAFF.